This record looks at one T cell receptor beta chain sequence and its context. The target antigen is unknown. The sample originates from a study of response to subunit inactivated influenza vaccine. Study outcomes and limitations: The authors proposed limited new T cell recruitment per seasonal influenza vaccination.

TCRdb independently ran MiXCR on the RT-PCR reads; one entry per CDR3 protein. There are around 520,000 distinct CDR3 sequences in the sample; 25% occur only once, and under 2.5% lies in the top ten. Trimming took 4 bases from V and 0 from J, leaving 7 bases between them. Germline CDR1 and CDR2: SGHAT and FQNNGV. The CDR3 has 14 amino acids. This chain joins TRBV11-2 and TRBJ2-4, with D unclear. The receptor comes from a man aged 45-65 years who received an inactivated influenza vaccine. The sequencing used CD4+ T cells sorted from PBMCs, collected 5 to 6 days after vaccination. CDR3 region: CASSSRLAKNIQYF. CDR3 DNA sequence: TGTGCCAGCAGCTCGAGACTAGCCAAAAACATTCAGTACTTC.